This T cell receptor (beta chain) emerged from a study of identical twins. Each CDR3 protein is one row after TCRdb ran MiXCR on the 5' RACE reads. The data contain hundreds of thousands of distinct CDR3 sequences, over 15% of them singletons. Trimming cost V 4 bases and J 6 bases, with 10 bases left between them. The CDR3 spans 11 residues. Germline V gives CDR1 GTSNPN, CDR2 SVGIG (reference sequence). This clonotype has only a few counts. The same data also contributed to another study, on T cells expressing NK-cell markers. That investigation notes: The leading position in the CD3+CD56-NKG2C+ fraction of a few donors also went to these clonotypes.

This receptor was identified in a woman aged 18 to 35 in good health. V is TRBV30 and J is TRBJ2-7, with D perhaps given as TRBD1 or TRBD2 (6 bases each). Sequenced sample: PBMCs. CDR3 sequence (DNA): TGTGCCTGGAACTGGGGGGCCGAGCAGTACTTC. Its protein product is CAWNWGAEQYF.